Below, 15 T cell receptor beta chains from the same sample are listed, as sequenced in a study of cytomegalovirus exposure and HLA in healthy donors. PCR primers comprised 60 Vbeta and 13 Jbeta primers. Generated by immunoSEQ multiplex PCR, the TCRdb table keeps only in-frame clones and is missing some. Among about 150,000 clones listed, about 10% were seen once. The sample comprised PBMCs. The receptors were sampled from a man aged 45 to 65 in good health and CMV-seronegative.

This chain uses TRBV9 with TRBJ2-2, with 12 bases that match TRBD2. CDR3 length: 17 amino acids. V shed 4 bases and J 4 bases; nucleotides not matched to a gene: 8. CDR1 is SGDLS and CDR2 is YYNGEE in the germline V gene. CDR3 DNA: TGTGCCAGCAGCCCTACTAGCGGGGGGTCGGGCACCGGGGAGCTGTTTTTT. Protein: CASSPTSGGSGTGELFF. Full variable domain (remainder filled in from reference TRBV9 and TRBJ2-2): DSGVTQTPKHLITATGQRVTLRCSPRSGDLSVYWYQQSLDQGLQFLIQYYNGEERAKGNILERFSAQQFPDLHSELNLSSLELGDSALYFCASSPTSGGSGTGELFFGEGSRLTVL.

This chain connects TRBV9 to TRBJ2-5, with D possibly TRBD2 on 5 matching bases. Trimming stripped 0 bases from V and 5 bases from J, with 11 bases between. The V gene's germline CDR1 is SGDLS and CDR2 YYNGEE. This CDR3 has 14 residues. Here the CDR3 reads CASSVGLQSETQYF. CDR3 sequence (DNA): TGTGCCAGCAGCGTAGGACTACAAAGCGAGACCCAGTACTTC. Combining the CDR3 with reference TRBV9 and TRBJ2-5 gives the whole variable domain DSGVTQTPKHLITATGQRVTLRCSPRSGDLSVYWYQQSLDQGLQFLIQYYNGEERAKGNILERFSAQQFPDLHSELNLSSLELGDSALYFCASSVGLQSETQYFGPGTRLLVL.

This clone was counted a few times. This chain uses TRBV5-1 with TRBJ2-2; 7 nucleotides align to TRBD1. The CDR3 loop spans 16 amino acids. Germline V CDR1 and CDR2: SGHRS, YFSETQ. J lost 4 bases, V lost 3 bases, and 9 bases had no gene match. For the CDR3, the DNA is TGCGCCAGCAGCTGGACAGGAGGACCCAGCACCGGGGAGCTGTTTTTT. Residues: CASSWTGGPSTGELFF.

The DNA for the CDR3 is TGTGCCAGTAGTAGTTTCCTGGGACAGGGGACCCCCCCCCAGCATTTT. Its translation: CASSSFLGQGTPPQHF. The chain carries TRBV19 and TRBJ1-5; the match to TRBD1 covers 10 bases. The CDR3 is made up of 16 amino acids. The V and J ends lost 4 bases and 10 bases, in that order; junction bases with no gene match: 13. The germline V gene encodes CDR1 LNHDA and CDR2 SQIVND (reference sequence).

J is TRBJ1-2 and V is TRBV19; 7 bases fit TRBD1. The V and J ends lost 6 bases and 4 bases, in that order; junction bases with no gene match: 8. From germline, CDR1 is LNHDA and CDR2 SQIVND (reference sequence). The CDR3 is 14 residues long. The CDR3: CASSGQDGGYGYTF. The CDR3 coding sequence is TGTGCCAGTAGCGGACAGGACGGTGGCTATGGCTACACCTTC.

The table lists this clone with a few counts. In nucleotides, the CDR3 is TGTGCCAGCAGTGAAAAGGAGGGGTACAATGAGCAGTTCTTC. Its translation: CASSEKEGYNEQFF. This chain joins TRBV2 and TRBJ2-1, with D possibly TRBD2 on 6 matching bases. Between the trimmed V and J ends, which lost 2 bases and 4 bases, there was a span of 9 bases. Germline values: CDR1 SNHLY, CDR2 FYNNEI. This CDR3 region has 14 residues. The full variable domain, rest sourced from reference TRBV2 and TRBJ2-1, is EPEVTQTPSHQVTQMGQEVILRCVPISNHLYFYWYRQILGQKVEFLVSFYNNEISEKSEIFDDQFSVERPDGSNFTLKIRSTKLEDSAMYFCASSEKEGYNEQFFGPGTRLTVL.

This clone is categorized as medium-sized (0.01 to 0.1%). The CDR3 DNA sequence: TGTGCTAGTGGTTCGGACAGGGCGGTTCTTGTTTTTGAAGATACGCAGTATTTT. It codes for CASGSDRAVLVFEDTQYF. The J gene is TRBJ2-3, the V gene TRBV12-5; TRBD1 aligns across 8 bases. From germline, CDR1 is LGHNT and CDR2 FRNRAP. The CDR3 has 18 amino acids. Unmatched junction bases numbered 17, after V lost 4 bases and J lost 5 bases. Together with reference TRBV12-5 and TRBJ2-3, the CDR3 gives the full variable domain: DARVTQTPRHKVTEMGQEVTMRCQPILGHNTVFWYRQTMMQGLELLAYFRNRAPLDDSGMPKDRFSAEMPDATLATLKIQPSEPRDSAVYFCASGSDRAVLVFEDTQYFGPGTRLTVL.

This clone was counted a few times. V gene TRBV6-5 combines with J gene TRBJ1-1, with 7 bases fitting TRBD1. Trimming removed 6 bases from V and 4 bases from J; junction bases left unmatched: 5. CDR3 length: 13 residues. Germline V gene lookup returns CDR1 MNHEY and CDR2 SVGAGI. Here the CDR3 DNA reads TGTGCCAGCAGAGACAGGGCTGGCACTGAAGCTTTCTTT. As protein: CASRDRAGTEAFF.

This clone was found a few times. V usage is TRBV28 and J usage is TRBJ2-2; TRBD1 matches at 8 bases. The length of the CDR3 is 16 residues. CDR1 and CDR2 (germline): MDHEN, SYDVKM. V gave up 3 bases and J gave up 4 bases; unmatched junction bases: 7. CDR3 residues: CASSFADRVGTGELFF. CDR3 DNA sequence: TGTGCCAGCAGTTTCGCGGACAGGGTGGGCACCGGGGAGCTGTTTTTT.

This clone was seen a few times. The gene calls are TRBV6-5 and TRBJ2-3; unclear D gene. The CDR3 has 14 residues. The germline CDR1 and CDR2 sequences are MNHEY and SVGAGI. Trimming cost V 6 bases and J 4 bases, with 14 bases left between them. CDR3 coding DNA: TGTGCCAGCAGGCTGAACACCCCACCAGATACGCAGTATTTT. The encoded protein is CASRLNTPPDTQYF.

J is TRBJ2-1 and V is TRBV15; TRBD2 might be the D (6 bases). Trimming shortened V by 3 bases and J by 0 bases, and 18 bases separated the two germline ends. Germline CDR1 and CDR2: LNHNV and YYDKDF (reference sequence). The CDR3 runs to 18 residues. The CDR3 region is CATSSQRLGRSSYNEQFF. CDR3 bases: TGTGCCACCAGCAGTCAAAGACTAGGACGAAGCTCCTACAATGAGCAGTTCTTC. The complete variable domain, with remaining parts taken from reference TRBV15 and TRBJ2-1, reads DAMVIQNPRYQVTQFGKPVTLSCSQTLNHNVMYWYQQKSSQAPKLLFHYYDKDFNNEADTPDNFQSRRPNTSFCFLDIRSPGLGDTAMYLCATSSQRLGRSSYNEQFFGPGTRLTVL.

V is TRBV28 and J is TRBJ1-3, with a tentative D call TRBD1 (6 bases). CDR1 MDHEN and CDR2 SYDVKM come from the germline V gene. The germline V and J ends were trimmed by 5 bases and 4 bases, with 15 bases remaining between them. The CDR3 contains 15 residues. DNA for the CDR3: TGTGCCAGCAGTGGGAGGGGGTCTAAAGGAAACACCATATATTTT. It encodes CASSGRGSKGNTIYF.

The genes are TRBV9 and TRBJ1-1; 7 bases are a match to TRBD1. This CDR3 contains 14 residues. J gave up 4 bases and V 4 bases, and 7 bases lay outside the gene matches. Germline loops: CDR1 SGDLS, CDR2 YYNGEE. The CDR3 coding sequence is TGTGCCAGCAGCCCCAGGGGGGTCGGCACTGAAGCTTTCTTT. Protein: CASSPRGVGTEAFF.

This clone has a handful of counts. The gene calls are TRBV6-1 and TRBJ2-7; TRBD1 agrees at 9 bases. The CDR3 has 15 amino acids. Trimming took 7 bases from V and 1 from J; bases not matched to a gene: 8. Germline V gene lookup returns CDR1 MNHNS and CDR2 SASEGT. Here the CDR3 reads CASNPLQGASYEQYF. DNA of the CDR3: TGTGCCAGCAACCCCCTACAGGGGGCGTCCTACGAGCAGTACTTC.

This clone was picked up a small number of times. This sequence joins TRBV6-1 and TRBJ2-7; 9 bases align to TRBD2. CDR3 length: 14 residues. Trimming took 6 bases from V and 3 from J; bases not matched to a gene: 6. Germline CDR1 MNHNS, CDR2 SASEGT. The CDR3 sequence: CASRLELAGYEQYF. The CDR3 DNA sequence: TGTGCCAGCAGACTTGAACTAGCGGGCTACGAGCAGTACTTC.